This T cell receptor (beta chain) is from a study of OX40 agonist ivuxolimab in advanced cancers. Study information: Partial responses were observed in three patients, of whom one had hepatocellular carcinoma and two had cutaneous melanoma.

The V segment lost 8 bases and the J segment 8 bases; nucleotides outside the gene matches: 4. In germline, CDR1 is SNHLY, CDR2 FYNNEI. The CDR3 runs to 11 residues. Concerning this clone: Its antigen remains unidentified.

Study observations and caveats: Clones of CD4+ and CD8+ blood T cells grew by week 6 at doses of 0.1 to 3.0 mg/kg. Normalized T-cell clonal expansion was also low in some nonresponders.

The data were produced by immunoSEQ multiplex PCR, yet TCRdb's version contains in-frame clones alone and is incomplete. The sample consists of fewer than 80,000 clones, 86% of them appearing once. Sequenced here: CD4+ or CD8+ T cells sorted from blood, sampled in a trial of the OX40 agonist ivuxolimab. The source is an adult with an advanced solid tumor such as melanoma, head and neck, liver or kidney cancer. This chain links TRBV2 with TRBJ1-2; 8 bases match TRBD1. DNA for the CDR3: TGTGCCAGCGGGACAGGCCTGGGCTACACCTTC. Translated: CASGTGLGYTF.